This T cell receptor (beta chain) was sequenced for a study of cytomegalovirus exposure and HLA in healthy donors. Study-level information: From approximately 170 million T cells, an earlier analysis saw under 140 million unique TCR beta sequences. Study-level findings and limits: The study flagged approximately 180 TCR beta chains as cytomegalovirus-associated.

It was with 60 Vbeta and 13 Jbeta primers that the PCR ran. Using immunoSEQ multiplex PCR, the repertoire was profiled, and TCRdb retains in-frame clones only, with some absent. The table shows about 150,000 clones, with about two thirds occurring only once. The CDR3 totals 14 residues. Germline CDR1 is SGHRS and CDR2 is YFSETQ. V was shortened by 4 bases and J by 2 bases, with 13 bases between the two germline ends. Turning to this clone: Its target is not known.

Each of the donors was a healthy bone marrow donor. The receptor's source is a young woman in good health and CMV-seronegative. V is TRBV5-1 and J is TRBJ2-7, with TRBD1 as a possible D gene (5 bases). The sequencing sample was made of PBMCs. The CDR3 here is CASSGGREAYEQYF. In DNA, the CDR3 is TGCGCCAGCAGCGGCGGCAGGGAAGCCTACGAGCAGTACTTC.